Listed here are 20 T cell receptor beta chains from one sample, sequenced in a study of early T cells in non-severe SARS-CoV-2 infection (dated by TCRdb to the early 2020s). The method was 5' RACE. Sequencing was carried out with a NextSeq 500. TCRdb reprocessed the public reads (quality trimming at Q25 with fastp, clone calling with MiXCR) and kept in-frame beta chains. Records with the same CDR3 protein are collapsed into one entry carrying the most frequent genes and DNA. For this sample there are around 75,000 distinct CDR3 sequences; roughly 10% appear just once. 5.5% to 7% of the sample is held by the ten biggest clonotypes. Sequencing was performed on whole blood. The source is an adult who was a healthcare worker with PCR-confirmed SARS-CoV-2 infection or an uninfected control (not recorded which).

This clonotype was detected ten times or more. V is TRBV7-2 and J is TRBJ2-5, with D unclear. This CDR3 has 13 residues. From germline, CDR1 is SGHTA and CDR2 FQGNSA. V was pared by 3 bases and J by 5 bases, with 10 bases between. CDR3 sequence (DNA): TGTGCCAGCAGCTTTACATCTGCGGAGACCCAGTACTTC. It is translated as CASSFTSAETQYF.

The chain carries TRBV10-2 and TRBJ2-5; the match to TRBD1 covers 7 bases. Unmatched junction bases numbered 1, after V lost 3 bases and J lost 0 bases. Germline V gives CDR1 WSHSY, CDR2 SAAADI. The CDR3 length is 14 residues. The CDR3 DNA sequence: TGCGCCAGCAGTGAACAGGGGCACCAAGAGACCCAGTACTTC. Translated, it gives CASSEQGHQETQYF.

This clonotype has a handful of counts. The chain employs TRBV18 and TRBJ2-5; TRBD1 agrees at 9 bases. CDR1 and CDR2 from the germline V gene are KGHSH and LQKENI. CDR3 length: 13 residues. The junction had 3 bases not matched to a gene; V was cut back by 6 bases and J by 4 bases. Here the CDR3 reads CASSQDRGETQYF. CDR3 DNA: TGTGCCAGCTCGCAGGACAGGGGAGAGACCCAGTACTTC.

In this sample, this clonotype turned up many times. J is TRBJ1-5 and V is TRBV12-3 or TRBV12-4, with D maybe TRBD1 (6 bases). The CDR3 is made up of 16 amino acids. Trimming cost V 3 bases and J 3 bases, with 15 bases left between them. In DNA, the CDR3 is TGTGCCAGCAGTTTTGGGGGCAGGGGAACCAATCAGCCCCAGCATTTT. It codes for CASSFGGRGTNQPQHF.

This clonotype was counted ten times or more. The CDR3 DNA reads as TGTGCCAGCAGAGACATGGCAGAAAAACTGTTTTTT. Amino acid sequence: CASRDMAEKLFF. The chain has TRBV2 and TRBJ1-4; no definite D call. CDR3 length: 12 residues. Trimming stripped 6 bases from V and 8 bases from J, with 10 bases between. From germline, CDR1 is SNHLY and CDR2 FYNNEI.

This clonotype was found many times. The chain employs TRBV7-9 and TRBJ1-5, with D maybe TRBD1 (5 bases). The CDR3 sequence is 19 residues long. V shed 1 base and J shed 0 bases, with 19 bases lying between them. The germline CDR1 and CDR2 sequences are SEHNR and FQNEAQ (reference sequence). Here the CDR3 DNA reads TGTGCCAGCAGCTTAGAAGTTGTCCCGGGACCTAATAGCAATCAGCCCCAGCATTTT. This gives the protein CASSLEVVPGPNSNQPQHF.

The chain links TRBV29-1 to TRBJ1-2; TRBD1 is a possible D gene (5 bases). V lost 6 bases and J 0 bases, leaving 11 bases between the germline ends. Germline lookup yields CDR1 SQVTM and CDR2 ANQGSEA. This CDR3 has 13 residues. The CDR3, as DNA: TGCAGCGTAGAGACAGACCCTAACTATGGCTACACCTTC. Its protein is CSVETDPNYGYTF.

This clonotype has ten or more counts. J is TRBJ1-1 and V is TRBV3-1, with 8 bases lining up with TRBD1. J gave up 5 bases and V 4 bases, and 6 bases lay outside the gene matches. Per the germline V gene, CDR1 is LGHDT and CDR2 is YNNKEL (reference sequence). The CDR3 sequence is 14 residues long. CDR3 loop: CASSPRTGSTEAFF. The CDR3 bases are TGTGCCAGCAGCCCTAGGACAGGGTCAACTGAAGCTTTCTTT.

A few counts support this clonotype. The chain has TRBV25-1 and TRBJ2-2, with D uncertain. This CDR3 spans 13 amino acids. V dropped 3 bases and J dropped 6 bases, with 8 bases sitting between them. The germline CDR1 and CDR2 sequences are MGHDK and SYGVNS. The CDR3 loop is CASSDYWAGELFF. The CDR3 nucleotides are TGTGCCAGCAGTGATTACTGGGCCGGGGAGCTGTTTTTT.

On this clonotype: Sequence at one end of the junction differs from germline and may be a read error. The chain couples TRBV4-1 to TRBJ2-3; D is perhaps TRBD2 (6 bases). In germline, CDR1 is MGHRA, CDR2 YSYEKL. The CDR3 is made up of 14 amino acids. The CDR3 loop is CASSQDTSTETQYF. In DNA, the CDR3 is TGCGCCAGCAGCCAAGATACTAGCACAGAAACGCAGTATTTT.

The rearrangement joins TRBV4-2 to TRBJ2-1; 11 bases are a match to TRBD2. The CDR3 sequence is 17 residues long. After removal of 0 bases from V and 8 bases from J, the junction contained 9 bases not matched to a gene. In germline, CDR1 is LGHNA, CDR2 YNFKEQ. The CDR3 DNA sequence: TGTGCCAGCAGCCAAGAAGGGTTAGCGGGAGGGCCACATGAGCAGTTCTTC. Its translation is CASSQEGLAGGPHEQFF.

The CDR3 DNA reads as TGTGCCTGGCTTTTGCTGTCGGGTACGCAGTATTTT. It is translated as CAWLLLSGTQYF. This chain joins TRBV7-9 and TRBJ2-3, with D unresolved. Trimming stripped 11 bases from V and 8 bases from J, with 17 bases between. The germline V gene encodes CDR1 SEHNR and CDR2 FQNEAQ (reference sequence). The CDR3 is 12 residues long. Complete variable domain (other parts from reference TRBV7-9 and TRBJ2-3): DTGVSQNPRHKITKRGQNVTFRCDPISEHNRLYWYRQTLGQGPEFLTYFQNEAQLEKSRLLSDRFSAERPKGSFSTLEIQRTEQGDSAMYLCAWLLLSGTQYFGPGTRLTVL.

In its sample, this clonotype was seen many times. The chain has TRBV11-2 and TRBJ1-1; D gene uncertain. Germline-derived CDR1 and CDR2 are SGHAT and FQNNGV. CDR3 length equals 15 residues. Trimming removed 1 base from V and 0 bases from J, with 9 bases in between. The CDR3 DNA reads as TGTGCCAGCAGCTTAGCAGGCAGAATGAACACTGAAGCTTTCTTT. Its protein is CASSLAGRMNTEAFF. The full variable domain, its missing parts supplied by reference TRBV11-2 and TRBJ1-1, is EAGVAQSPRYKIIEKRQSVAFWCNPISGHATLYWYQQILGQGPKLLIQFQNNGVVDDSQLPKDRFSAERLKGVDSTLKIQPAKLEDSAVYLCASSLAGRMNTEAFFGQGTRLTVV.

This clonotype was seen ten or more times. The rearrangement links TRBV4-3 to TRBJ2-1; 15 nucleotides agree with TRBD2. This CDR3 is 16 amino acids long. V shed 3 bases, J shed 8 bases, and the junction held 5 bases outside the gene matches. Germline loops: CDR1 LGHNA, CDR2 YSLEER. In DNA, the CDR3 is TGCGCCAGCAGCCAGGACGGGACTAGCGGGAGGTATGAGCAGTTCTTC. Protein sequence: CASSQDGTSGRYEQFF.

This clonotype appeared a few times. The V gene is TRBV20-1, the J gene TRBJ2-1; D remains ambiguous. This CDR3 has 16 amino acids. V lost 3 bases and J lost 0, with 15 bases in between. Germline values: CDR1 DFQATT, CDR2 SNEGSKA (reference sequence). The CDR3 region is CSASRKGPFSYNEQFF. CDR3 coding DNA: TGCAGTGCTAGTAGGAAAGGGCCCTTCTCCTACAATGAGCAGTTCTTC.

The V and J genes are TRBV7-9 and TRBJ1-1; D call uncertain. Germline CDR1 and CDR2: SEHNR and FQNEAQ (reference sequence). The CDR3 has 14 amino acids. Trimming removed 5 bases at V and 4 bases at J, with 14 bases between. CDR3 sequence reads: CASSGIERTTEAFF. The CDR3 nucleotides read TGTGCCAGCAGCGGAATTGAAAGAACCACTGAAGCTTTCTTT.

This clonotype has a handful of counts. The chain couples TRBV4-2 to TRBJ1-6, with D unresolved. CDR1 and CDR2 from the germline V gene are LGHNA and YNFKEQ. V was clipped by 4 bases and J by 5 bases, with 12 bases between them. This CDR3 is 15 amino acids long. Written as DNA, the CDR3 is TGTGCCAGCAGCCCCGAAGGAGGGAATAATTCACCCCTCCACTTT. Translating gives CASSPEGGNNSPLHF.

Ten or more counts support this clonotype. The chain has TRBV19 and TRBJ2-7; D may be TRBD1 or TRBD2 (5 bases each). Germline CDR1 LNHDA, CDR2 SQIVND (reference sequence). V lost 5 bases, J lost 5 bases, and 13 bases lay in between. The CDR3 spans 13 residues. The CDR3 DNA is TGTGCCAGTAGTTCCCGGGACGTCCACGAGCAGTACTTC. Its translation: CASSSRDVHEQYF. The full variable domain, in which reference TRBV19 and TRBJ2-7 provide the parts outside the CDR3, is DGGITQSPKYLFRKEGQNVTLSCEQNLNHDAMYWYRQDPGQGLRLIYYSQIVNDFQKGDIAEGYSVSREKKESFPLTVTSAQKNPTAFYLCASSSRDVHEQYFGPGTRLTVT.

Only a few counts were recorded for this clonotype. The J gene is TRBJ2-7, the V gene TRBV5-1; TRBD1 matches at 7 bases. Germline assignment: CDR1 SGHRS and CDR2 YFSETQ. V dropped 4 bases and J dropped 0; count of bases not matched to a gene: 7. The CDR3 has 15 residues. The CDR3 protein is CASSRGQTRSYEQYF. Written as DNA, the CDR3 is TGCGCCAGCAGCCGGGGACAGACTCGCTCCTACGAGCAGTACTTC.

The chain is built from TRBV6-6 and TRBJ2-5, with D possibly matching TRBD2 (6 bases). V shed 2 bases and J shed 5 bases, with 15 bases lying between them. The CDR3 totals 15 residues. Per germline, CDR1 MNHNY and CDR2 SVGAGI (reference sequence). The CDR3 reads CASSYTGDLRETQYF. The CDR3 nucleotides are TGTGCCAGCAGTTACACGGGAGACTTAAGGGAGACCCAGTACTTC.